The next 19 T cell receptor beta chains were all read from a single sample in a study of Graves' ophthalmopathy and Graves' hyperthyroidism. From RNA, the CDR3 regions of TCR beta chains were amplified and sequenced. HTBI primers were used in a first-round RT-PCR, which preceded a second-round multiplex PCR. One entry per CDR3 protein results from TCRdb running MiXCR on the multiplex PCR reads. The sample consists of around 1,200,000 distinct CDR3 sequences, 36% of them appearing once. The sample was peripheral blood or thyroid tissue (not recorded which). The source is an adult man with Graves' hyperthyroidism.

The chain is built from TRBV12-3 or TRBV12-4 and TRBJ1-1; D might be TRBD1 (6 bases). V gave up 2 bases and J gave up 3 bases, with 10 bases separating them. The length of the CDR3 is 14 residues. Here the CDR3 reads CASSLMGADTEAFF. The CDR3 DNA follows: TGTGCCAGCAGTTTAATGGGGGCGGACACTGAAGCTTTCTTT.

The V gene is TRBV12-3 or TRBV12-4, the J gene TRBJ2-7; D remains unclear. Trimming removed 5 bases from V and 1 base from J, with 12 bases in between. The CDR3 runs to 14 residues. The DNA of the CDR3 is TGTGCCAGCAGTCCCCCTATCCCTTCCTACGAGCAGTACTTC. Its protein is CASSPPIPSYEQYF.

This clonotype was recorded once. The chain is built from TRBV7-8 and TRBJ1-6, with 8 bases lining up with TRBD1. V shed 5 bases, J shed 10 bases, and the junction held 10 bases outside the gene matches. In germline, CDR1 is SGHVS, CDR2 FQNEAQ. The CDR3 sequence is 15 residues long. The CDR3 sequence is CASSQGQVRGSPLHF. The CDR3 coding sequence is TGTGCCAGCAGCCAGGGACAGGTTCGAGGATCACCCCTCCACTTT.

This clonotype was seen repeatedly, ten times or more. The chain links TRBV19 to TRBJ2-5, with D perhaps TRBD1 (6 bases). This CDR3 has 15 residues. V was pared by 3 bases and J by 4 bases, with 15 bases between. Per germline, CDR1 LNHDA and CDR2 SQIVND (reference sequence). The CDR3 loop reads CASSIGGRGGETQYF. In DNA form, the CDR3 reads TGTGCCAGTAGTATCGGCGGCAGGGGTGGAGAGACCCAGTACTTC.

In its sample, this clonotype was seen many times. The chain combines TRBV6-2 or TRBV6-3 with TRBJ1-1; D may be TRBD1 (5 bases). The germline V gene has CDR1 MNHEY and CDR2 SVGEGT. The V and J ends lost 6 bases and 5 bases respectively, with 16 bases between them. There are 14 residues in the CDR3. The CDR3 here is CASRDPTEKTEAFF. The CDR3 nucleotides are TGTGCCAGCAGAGACCCGACAGAAAAGACTGAAGCTTTCTTT.

The chain is built from TRBV7-9 and TRBJ1-1; perhaps TRBD1 as D (5 bases). Trimming shortened V by 8 bases and J by 1 base, and 17 bases separated the two germline ends. In germline, CDR1 is SEHNR, CDR2 FQNEAQ (reference sequence). The CDR3 extends over 15 amino acids. This CDR3 reads CASSSPGRGNTEAFF. CDR3 nucleotides: TGTGCCAGCTCCTCCCCGGGGAGGGGGAACACTGAAGCTTTCTTT.

This clonotype appeared a few times. The chain has TRBV28 and TRBJ1-5, with TRBD1 matching 7 bases. The germline V gene encodes CDR1 MDHEN and CDR2 SYDVKM. V lost 4 bases to trimming and J lost 8 bases; unmatched junction nucleotides: 5. The CDR3 is 13 amino acids. The chain's CDR3 is CASSSAGGKPQHF. CDR3 DNA sequence: TGTGCCAGCAGTTCGGCAGGGGGGAAGCCCCAGCATTTT.

The sample holds a few counts of this clonotype. The junction departs from germline at one end; a sequencing error may be responsible. V and J are TRBV10-2 and TRBJ1-5; 7 nucleotides align to TRBD1. The length of the CDR3 is 17 residues. Germline values: CDR1 WSHSY, CDR2 SAAADI. In nucleotides, the CDR3 is TGTGCCAGCAGTGAAGAGAGACAGGGTTTGGGCAATCAGCCCCAGCATTTT. This codes for CASSEERQGLGNQPQHF.

This clonotype was detected ten times or more. The chain recombines TRBV7-9 with TRBJ1-1; 8 bases are shared with TRBD1. Germline-derived CDR1 and CDR2 are SEHNR and FQNEAQ (reference sequence). CDR3 length equals 15 residues. Trimming at V came to 5 bases and at J to 4 bases, leaving 9 bases not matched to a gene. This CDR3 is CASSPRDRSFTEAFF. The CDR3 coding sequence is TGTGCCAGCAGCCCCCGGGACAGGAGTTTCACTGAAGCTTTCTTT.

Only a few counts were recorded for this clonotype. This sequence joins TRBV4-1 and TRBJ2-7; a possible D gene is TRBD2 (6 bases). V was clipped by 0 bases and J by 5 bases, with 8 bases between them. The germline V gene encodes CDR1 MGHRA and CDR2 YSYEKL. CDR3 size: 13 residues. The chain's CDR3 is CASSQEPGDEQYF. The CDR3 nucleotides are TGCGCCAGCAGCCAAGAACCGGGAGACGAGCAGTACTTC.

The chain is built from TRBV7-9 and TRBJ2-7; no clear D. Germline assignment: CDR1 SEHNR and CDR2 FQNEAQ (reference sequence). This CDR3 contains 15 residues. The germline V and J ends were trimmed by 6 bases and 0 bases, with 15 bases remaining between them. For the CDR3, the DNA is TGTGCCAGCAGTGTCTGGGCCGCAAGCTCCTACGAGCAGTACTTC. It translates to CASSVWAASSYEQYF. Full variable domain (rest looked up from reference TRBV7-9 and TRBJ2-7): DTGVSQNPRHKITKRGQNVTFRCDPISEHNRLYWYRQTLGQGPEFLTYFQNEAQLEKSRLLSDRFSAERPKGSFSTLEIQRTEQGDSAMYLCASSVWAASSYEQYFGPGTRLTVT.

This clonotype was detected many times. For the CDR3, the DNA is TGTGCCAGCAGCTCAACACAGGTGGCGACGAACACTGAAGCTTTCTTT. This gives the protein CASSSTQVATNTEAFF. The chain carries TRBV7-9 and TRBJ1-1; D is possibly TRBD1 (5 bases). The germline V gene encodes CDR1 SEHNR and CDR2 FQNEAQ (reference sequence). CDR3 size: 16 residues. V lost 4 bases and J lost 1, with 16 bases in between.

This clonotype was seen only a few times. The chain carries TRBV28 and TRBJ2-5; 12 bases align to TRBD1. V trimming: 5 bases; J trimming: 1 base; junction bases outside the gene matches: 2. CDR3 length: 15 residues. CDR1 and CDR2 from the germline V gene are MDHEN and SYDVKM. This CDR3 reads CASSGTGGVQETQYF. The CDR3, as DNA: TGTGCCAGCAGTGGGACAGGGGGCGTCCAAGAGACCCAGTACTTC.

The table lists this clonotype with a count of one. The V gene is TRBV29-1, the J gene TRBJ1-5, with 10 bases lining up with TRBD1. From germline, CDR1 is SQVTM and CDR2 ANQGSEA. The CDR3 covers 14 residues. V shed 5 bases and J 2 bases; nucleotides not matched to a gene: 3. CDR3 amino acids: CSVPGTGGNQPQHF. The CDR3 coding sequence is TGCAGCGTTCCCGGGACAGGGGGCAATCAGCCCCAGCATTTT.

This clonotype was seen a handful of times. The CDR3 sequence: CATSRDRGVAGYTF. CDR3 nucleotide sequence: TGTGCCACCAGCAGAGATCGTGGGGTGGCTGGCTACACCTTC. The chain uses TRBV15 and TRBJ1-2; no definite D call. Germline V CDR1 and CDR2: LNHNV, YYDKDF (reference sequence). Trimming stripped 0 bases from V and 7 bases from J, with 12 bases between. The CDR3 loop spans 14 amino acids.

This clonotype has a count of ten or more. The genes are TRBV9 and TRBJ1-6, with unresolved D. The CDR3 has 17 amino acids. The germline CDR1 and CDR2 sequences are SGDLS and YYNGEE. Trimming removed 4 bases at V and 0 bases at J, with 14 bases between. CDR3 residues: CASSRGGRSSYNSPLHF. DNA for the CDR3: TGTGCCAGCAGCAGAGGTGGACGGAGCTCCTATAATTCACCCCTCCACTTT.

The V and J genes are TRBV5-1 and TRBJ2-2; no clear D gene. CDR1 and CDR2 from the germline V gene are SGHRS and YFSETQ. V was trimmed by 0 bases and J by 4 bases, leaving 13 bases between them. This CDR3 has 16 residues. Here the CDR3 reads CASSLGWGSGTGELFF. CDR3 coding DNA: TGCGCCAGCAGCTTGGGCTGGGGTTCTGGCACCGGGGAGCTGTTTTTT. Together with reference TRBV5-1 and TRBJ2-2, the CDR3 gives the full variable domain: KAGVTQTPRYLIKTRGQQVTLSCSPISGHRSVSWYQQTPGQGLQFLFEYFSETQRNKGNFPGRFSGRQFSNSRSEMNVSTLELGDSALYLCASSLGWGSGTGELFFGEGSRLTVL.

The chain employs TRBV6-1 and TRBJ2-2; no firm D call. Looked up from germline, CDR1 is MNHNS and CDR2 is SASEGT. With 7 bases removed from V and 2 bases from J, the gap between germline ends came to 11 bases. There are 14 residues in the CDR3. The CDR3 DNA is TGTGCCAGCACCCGTGGGGTTAACACCGGGGAGCTGTTTTTT. Its translation: CASTRGVNTGELFF.

For this clonotype: A read error may account for a junction end that differs from germline. The J gene is TRBJ1-5, the V gene TRBV10-3; D remains unclear. Germline CDR1 and CDR2: ENHRY and SYGVKD. The CDR3 sequence is 14 residues long. The CDR3 DNA reads TGTGCCAGCAGTTATCTGGGGTCCAATCGGCCCCAGCATTTT. This translates into CASSYLGSNRPQHF.